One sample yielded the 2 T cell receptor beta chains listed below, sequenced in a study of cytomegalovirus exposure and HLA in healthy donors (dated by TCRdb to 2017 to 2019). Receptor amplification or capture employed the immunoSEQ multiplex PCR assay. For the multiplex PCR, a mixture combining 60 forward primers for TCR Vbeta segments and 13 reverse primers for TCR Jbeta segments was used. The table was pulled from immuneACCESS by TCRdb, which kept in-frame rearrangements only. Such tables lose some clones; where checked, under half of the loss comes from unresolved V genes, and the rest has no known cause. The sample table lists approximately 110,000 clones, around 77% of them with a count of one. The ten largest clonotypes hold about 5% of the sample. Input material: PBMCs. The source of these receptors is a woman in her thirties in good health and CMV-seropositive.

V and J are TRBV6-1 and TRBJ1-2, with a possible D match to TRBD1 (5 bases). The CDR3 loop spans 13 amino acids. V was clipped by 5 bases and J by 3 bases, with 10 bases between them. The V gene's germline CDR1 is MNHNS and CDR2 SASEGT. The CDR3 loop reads CASSPGGYYGYTF. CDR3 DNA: TGTGCCAGCAGTCCGGGGGGTTACTATGGCTACACCTTC.

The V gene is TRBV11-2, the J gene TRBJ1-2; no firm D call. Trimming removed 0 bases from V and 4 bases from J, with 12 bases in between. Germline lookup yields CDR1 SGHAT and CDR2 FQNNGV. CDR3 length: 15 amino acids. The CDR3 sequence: CASSLDNTPLYGYTF. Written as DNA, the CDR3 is TGTGCCAGCAGCTTAGATAATACACCTCTCTATGGCTACACCTTC.